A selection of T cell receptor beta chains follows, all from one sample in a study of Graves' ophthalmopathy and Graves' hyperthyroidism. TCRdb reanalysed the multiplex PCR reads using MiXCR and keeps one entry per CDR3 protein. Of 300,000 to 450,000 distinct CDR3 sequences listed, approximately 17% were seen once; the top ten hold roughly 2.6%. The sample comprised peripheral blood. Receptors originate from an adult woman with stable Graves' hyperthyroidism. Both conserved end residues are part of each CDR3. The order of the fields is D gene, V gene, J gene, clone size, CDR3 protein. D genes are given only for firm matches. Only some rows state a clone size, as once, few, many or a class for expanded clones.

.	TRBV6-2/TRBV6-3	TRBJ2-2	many	CASSYAGWGGELFF
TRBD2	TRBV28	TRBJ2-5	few	CASSLTREGQETQYF
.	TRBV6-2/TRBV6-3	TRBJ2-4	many	CASSSTPNIQYF
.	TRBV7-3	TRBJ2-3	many	CASSSGQSTDTQYF
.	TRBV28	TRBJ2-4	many	CASSFSAGKNIQYF
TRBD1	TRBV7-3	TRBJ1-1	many	CASSFSDRGEAFF
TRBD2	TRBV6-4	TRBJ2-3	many	CASSDSFLLTSGSTDTQYF
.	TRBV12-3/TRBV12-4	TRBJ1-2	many	CASTGGLGYGYTF
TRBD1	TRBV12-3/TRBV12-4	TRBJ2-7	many	CASSRPGQGAYEQYF
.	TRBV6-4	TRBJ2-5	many	CASSPFMRLQGTERVFQETQYF
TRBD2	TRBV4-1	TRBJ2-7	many	CASSQGALRLAGTYEQYF
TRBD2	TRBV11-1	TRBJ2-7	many	CASSSSDPPGLAATYEQYF
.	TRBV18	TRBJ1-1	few	CASSPKLGAFF
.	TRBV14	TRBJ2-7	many	CASSQGFGNYEQYF
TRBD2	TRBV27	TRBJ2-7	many	CASSLVAGGVEQYF
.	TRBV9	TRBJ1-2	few	CASNPSGAGYGYTF
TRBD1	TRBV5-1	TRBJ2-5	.	CASSGTGQETQYF
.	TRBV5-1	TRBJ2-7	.	CASSFDGSPVRAEQYF
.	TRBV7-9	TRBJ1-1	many	CASSLGGAFF
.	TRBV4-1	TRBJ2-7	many	CASSQVGTSGEQYF
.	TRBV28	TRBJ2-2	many	CASSLPLGEMNTGELFF
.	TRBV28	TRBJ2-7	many	CASSSPLGESAHNYEQYF
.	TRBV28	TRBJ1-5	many	CASRLGGASNQPQHF
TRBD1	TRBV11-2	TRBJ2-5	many	CASNVRTGEGETQYF
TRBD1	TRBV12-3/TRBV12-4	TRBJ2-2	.	CASRGQGADTGELFF
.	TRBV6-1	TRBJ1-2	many	CASSDRNYGYTF
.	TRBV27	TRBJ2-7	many	CASSLWQSYEQYF